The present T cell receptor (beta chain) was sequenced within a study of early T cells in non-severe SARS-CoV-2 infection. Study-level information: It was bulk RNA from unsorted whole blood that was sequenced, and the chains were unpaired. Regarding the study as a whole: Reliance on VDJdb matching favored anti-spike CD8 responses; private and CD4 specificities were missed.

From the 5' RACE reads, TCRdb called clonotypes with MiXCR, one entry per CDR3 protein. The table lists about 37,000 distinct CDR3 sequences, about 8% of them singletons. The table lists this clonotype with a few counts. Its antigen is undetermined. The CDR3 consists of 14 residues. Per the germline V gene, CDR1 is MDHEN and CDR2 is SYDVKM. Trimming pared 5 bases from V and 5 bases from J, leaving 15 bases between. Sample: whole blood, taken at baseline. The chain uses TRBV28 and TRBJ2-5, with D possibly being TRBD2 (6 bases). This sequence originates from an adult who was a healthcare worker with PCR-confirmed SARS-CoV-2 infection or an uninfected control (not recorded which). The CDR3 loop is CASSPEGGVETQYF. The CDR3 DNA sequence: TGTGCCAGCAGTCCGGAAGGCGGGGTTGAGACCCAGTACTTC.